These 17 T cell receptor beta chains were all obtained from the same sample, sequenced in a study of blood T cells in healthy people across ages (dated by TCRdb to about 2015). Libraries were built with 5' RACE. Data came from an Illumina HiSeq 2500. A second PCR of roughly 6 to 12 cycles was run with a J-beta primer mix and a sample-barcoded 5' primer. TCRdb's own reprocessing of the public reads used fastp at Q25 and MiXCR and kept productive beta chains. Every distinct CDR3 protein forms one entry, paired with its most common genes and DNA. The sample table records some 800,000 distinct CDR3 sequences; around 25% of these occur just once. 3.7% of the sample is in the top ten clones. A further study also used this sample, focusing on T cells of mothers and their children.

Sequencing was done on a sample of blood. The origin of the receptors is a boy between 10 and 17 years old in good health.

The chain couples TRBV6-6 to TRBJ2-5; 7 bases match TRBD1. The end of the DNA fits TRBJ2-1 better, so the J call may be wrong. The germline gives CDR1 MNHNY, CDR2 SVGAGI (reference sequence). The CDR3 has 14 residues. The CDR3 DNA is TGTGCCACCACCGAGGGGGCGGCGTACAATGAGCAGTTCTTC. It yields the protein CATTEGAAYNEQFF.

The rearrangement uses TRBV29-1 and TRBJ2-1; 8 bases are a match to TRBD1. Trimming took 3 bases from V and 8 from J; bases not matched to a gene: 9. The germline V gene encodes CDR1 SQVTM and CDR2 ANQGSEA. This CDR3 has 14 residues. The CDR3 region is CSVDLGQGRDEQFF. The CDR3 coding sequence is TGCAGCGTTGACCTAGGACAGGGACGGGATGAGCAGTTCTTC.

CDR3 residues: CSAINTGIVYEQYF. The DNA of the CDR3 is TGCAGTGCTATAAACACAGGGATCGTGTACGAGCAGTACTTC. The chain uses TRBV20-1 and TRBJ2-7, with D perhaps TRBD1 (6 bases). Trimming pared 4 bases from V and 4 bases from J, leaving 17 bases between. The CDR3 is made up of 14 amino acids. Germline V gives CDR1 DFQATT, CDR2 SNEGSKA (reference sequence).

The chain links TRBV5-5 to TRBJ2-1; D call uncertain. Deletions cut 4 bases from V and 7 bases from J, with 9 bases between. The germline V gene encodes CDR1 SGHKS and CDR2 YYEKEE (reference sequence). CDR3 length equals 12 residues. CDR3 coding DNA: TGTGCCAGCAGCCCATTGTTGAATGAGCAGTTCTTC. It encodes CASSPLLNEQFF.

V gene TRBV29-1 combines with J gene TRBJ2-3, with TRBD1 matching over 9 bases. The CDR3 consists of 15 residues. CDR1 is SQVTM, CDR2 ANQGSEA, per germline. J lost 3 bases, V lost 7 bases, and 11 bases had no gene match. The CDR3 is CSAGSPTGGTDTQYF. The CDR3 region has the DNA TGCAGCGCCGGATCTCCGACAGGGGGGACAGATACGCAGTATTTT.

This clonotype showed up just a few times. This sequence joins TRBV29-1 and TRBJ2-2; unclear D gene. CDR1 is SQVTM, CDR2 ANQGSEA, per germline. V lost 4 bases to trimming and J lost 1 base, with 7 bases between them. CDR3 size: 13 residues. CDR3 coding DNA: TGCAGCGTTGTTTGGGAGAACACCGGGGAGCTGTTTTTT. As protein: CSVVWENTGELFF.

This clonotype has a handful of counts. The genes are TRBV24-1 and TRBJ2-1; 9 bases agree with TRBD1. Per the germline V gene, CDR1 is KGHDR and CDR2 is SFDVKD. The length of the CDR3 is 13 residues. Trimming cost V 8 bases and J 7 bases; bases outside gene matches: 5. Here the CDR3 reads CATIGTGKNEQFF. CDR3 in DNA: TGTGCCACCATAGGGACAGGGAAAAATGAGCAGTTCTTC.

This clonotype was counted a few times. This chain joins TRBV7-2 and TRBJ2-1, with TRBD1 matching 10 bases. The CDR3 runs to 15 residues. V dropped 2 bases and J dropped 10; count of bases not matched to a gene: 8. The germline gives CDR1 SGHTA, CDR2 FQGNSA. CDR3 in DNA: TGTGCCAGCAGCTTATGGGACAGGGGCGTAGGGGAGCAGTTCTTC. Its protein product is CASSLWDRGVGEQFF. Looking up the rest from reference TRBV7-2 and TRBJ2-1 gives the full variable domain: GAGVSQSPSNKVTEKGKDVELRCDPISGHTALYWYRQSLGQGLEFLIYFQGNSAPDKSGLPSDRFSAERTGGSVSTLTIQRTQQEDSAVYLCASSLWDRGVGEQFFGPGTRLTVL.

The table lists this clonotype with a few counts. This chain links TRBV12-5 with TRBJ2-3; weak D call: TRBD2 (6 bases). Trimming removed 6 bases from V and 3 bases from J, with 19 bases in between. The CDR3 covers 16 residues. CDR1 is LGHNT, CDR2 FRNRAP, per germline. Written as DNA, the CDR3 is TGTGCTAGTGGGACCAGGAGGGCCTTGGTAACAGATACGCAGTATTTT. The encoded protein is CASGTRRALVTDTQYF.

This clonotype was seen a handful of times. V is TRBV4-3 and J is TRBJ1-4; D is uncertain. Germline V gene sequence: CDR1 LGHNA, CDR2 YSLEER. The V end was cut by 7 bases, the J end by 7 bases, with 16 bases between. The CDR3 has 14 amino acids. The CDR3: CASNRVLAGEKLFF. The CDR3, as DNA: TGCGCCAGCAATCGGGTTTTGGCAGGTGAAAAACTGTTTTTT.

The chain's CDR3 is CASRGGMSYGQYF. The CDR3 coding sequence is TGTGCCAGCAGAGGGGGGATGAGCTACGGGCAGTACTTC. V is TRBV12-3 or TRBV12-4 and J is TRBJ2-5; either TRBD1 or TRBD2 may supply D (6 bases each). This CDR3 comprises 13 residues. Trimming took 6 bases from V and 11 from J, leaving 19 bases between them.

A few counts support this clonotype. The genes are TRBV3-1 and TRBJ2-5, with 10 nucleotides matching TRBD2. Germline values: CDR1 LGHDT, CDR2 YNNKEL (reference sequence). CDR3 length equals 16 residues. V was pared by 4 bases and J by 5 bases, with 10 bases of the junction left unmatched. The CDR3: CASSRLSSGGLETQYF. The CDR3 nucleotides read TGTGCCAGCAGCCGTCTCAGTAGCGGGGGGTTGGAGACCCAGTACTTC.

This clonotype came up a few times. The chain joins TRBV28 to TRBJ2-1, with a tentative D call TRBD2 (5 bases). V shed 6 bases and J shed 6 bases, with 9 bases lying between them. Germline lookup yields CDR1 MDHEN and CDR2 SYDVKM. CDR3 length: 12 amino acids. This chain's CDR3 is CASSRSANEQFF. The CDR3 DNA reads as TGTGCCAGCAGCCGTAGCGCCAATGAGCAGTTCTTC.

This sequence joins TRBV5-6 and TRBJ2-5, with D possibly called TRBD1 or TRBD2 (7 bases each). The CDR3 runs to 15 residues. V gave up 5 bases and J gave up 2 bases, with 16 bases separating them. Germline CDR1 reads SGHDT; CDR2 reads YYEEEE. This chain's CDR3 is CASRTGRGLQETQYF. The CDR3, as DNA: TGTGCCAGCAGGACGGGGAGGGGGCTTCAAGAGACCCAGTACTTC.

This clonotype appeared a few times. The chain carries TRBV3-1 and TRBJ2-5, with 9 bases fitting TRBD2. Matching the DNA end better, TRBJ2-1 makes the J call doubtful. This CDR3 is 16 amino acids long. The germline V gene has CDR1 LGHDT and CDR2 YNNKEL (reference sequence). The CDR3 DNA is TGTGCCAGCAGTTTCCGTAGCGGGGGCGATTACAATGAGCAGTTCTTC. Translation gives CASSFRSGGDYNEQFF.

V and J are TRBV6-2 or TRBV6-3 and TRBJ2-1, with no clear D. The V end was cut by 2 bases, the J end by 1 base, with 9 bases between. Germline CDR1 and CDR2: MNHEY and SVGEGT. This CDR3 spans 15 amino acids. In nucleotides, the CDR3 is TGTGCCAGCAGTTACCTGACCCCGTCCTACAATGAGCAGTTCTTC. The encoded protein is CASSYLTPSYNEQFF.

In this sample, this clonotype turned up a few times. J is TRBJ2-7 and V is TRBV29-1; TRBD1 matches at 8 bases. Germline CDR1 reads SQVTM; CDR2 reads ANQGSEA. With V trimmed by 4 bases and J by 0 bases, 2 bases remained unmatched. CDR3 size: 13 residues. The CDR3 here is CSVARGPSYEQYF. In DNA, the CDR3 is TGCAGCGTTGCCAGGGGGCCCTCCTACGAGCAGTACTTC.